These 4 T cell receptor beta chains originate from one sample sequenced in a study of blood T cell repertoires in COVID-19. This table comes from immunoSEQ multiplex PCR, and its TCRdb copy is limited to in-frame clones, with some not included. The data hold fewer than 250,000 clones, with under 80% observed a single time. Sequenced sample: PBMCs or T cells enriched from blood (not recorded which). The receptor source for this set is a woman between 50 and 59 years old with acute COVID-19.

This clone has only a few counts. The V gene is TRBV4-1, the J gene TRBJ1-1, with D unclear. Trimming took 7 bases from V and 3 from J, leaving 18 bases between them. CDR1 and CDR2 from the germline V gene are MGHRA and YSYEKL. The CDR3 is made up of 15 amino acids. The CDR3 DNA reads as TGCGCCAGCAAGGAGGTGGACGCGGCGGACACTGAAGCTTTCTTT. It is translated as CASKEVDAADTEAFF.

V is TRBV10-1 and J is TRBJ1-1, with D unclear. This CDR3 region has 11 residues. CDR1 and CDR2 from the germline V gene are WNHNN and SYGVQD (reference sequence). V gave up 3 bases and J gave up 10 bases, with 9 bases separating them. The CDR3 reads CASSDIQAAFF. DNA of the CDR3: TGCGCCAGCAGTGATATCCAGGCAGCTTTCTTT.

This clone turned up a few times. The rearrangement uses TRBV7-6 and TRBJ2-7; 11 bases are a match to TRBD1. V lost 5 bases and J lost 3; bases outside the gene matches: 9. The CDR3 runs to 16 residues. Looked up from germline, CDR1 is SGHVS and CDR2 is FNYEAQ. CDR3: CASSDPDRGLIYEQYV. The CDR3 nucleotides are TGTGCCAGCAGCGACCCGGACAGGGGGCTAATCTACGAGCAGTACGTC.

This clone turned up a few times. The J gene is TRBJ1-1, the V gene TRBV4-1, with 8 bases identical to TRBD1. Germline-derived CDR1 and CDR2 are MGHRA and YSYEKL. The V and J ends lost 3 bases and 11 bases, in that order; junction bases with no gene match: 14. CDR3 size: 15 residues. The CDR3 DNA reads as TGCGCCAGCAGCCAGGACCCGACAGGGGAGGGTCGCGCTTTCTTT. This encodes CASSQDPTGEGRAFF.